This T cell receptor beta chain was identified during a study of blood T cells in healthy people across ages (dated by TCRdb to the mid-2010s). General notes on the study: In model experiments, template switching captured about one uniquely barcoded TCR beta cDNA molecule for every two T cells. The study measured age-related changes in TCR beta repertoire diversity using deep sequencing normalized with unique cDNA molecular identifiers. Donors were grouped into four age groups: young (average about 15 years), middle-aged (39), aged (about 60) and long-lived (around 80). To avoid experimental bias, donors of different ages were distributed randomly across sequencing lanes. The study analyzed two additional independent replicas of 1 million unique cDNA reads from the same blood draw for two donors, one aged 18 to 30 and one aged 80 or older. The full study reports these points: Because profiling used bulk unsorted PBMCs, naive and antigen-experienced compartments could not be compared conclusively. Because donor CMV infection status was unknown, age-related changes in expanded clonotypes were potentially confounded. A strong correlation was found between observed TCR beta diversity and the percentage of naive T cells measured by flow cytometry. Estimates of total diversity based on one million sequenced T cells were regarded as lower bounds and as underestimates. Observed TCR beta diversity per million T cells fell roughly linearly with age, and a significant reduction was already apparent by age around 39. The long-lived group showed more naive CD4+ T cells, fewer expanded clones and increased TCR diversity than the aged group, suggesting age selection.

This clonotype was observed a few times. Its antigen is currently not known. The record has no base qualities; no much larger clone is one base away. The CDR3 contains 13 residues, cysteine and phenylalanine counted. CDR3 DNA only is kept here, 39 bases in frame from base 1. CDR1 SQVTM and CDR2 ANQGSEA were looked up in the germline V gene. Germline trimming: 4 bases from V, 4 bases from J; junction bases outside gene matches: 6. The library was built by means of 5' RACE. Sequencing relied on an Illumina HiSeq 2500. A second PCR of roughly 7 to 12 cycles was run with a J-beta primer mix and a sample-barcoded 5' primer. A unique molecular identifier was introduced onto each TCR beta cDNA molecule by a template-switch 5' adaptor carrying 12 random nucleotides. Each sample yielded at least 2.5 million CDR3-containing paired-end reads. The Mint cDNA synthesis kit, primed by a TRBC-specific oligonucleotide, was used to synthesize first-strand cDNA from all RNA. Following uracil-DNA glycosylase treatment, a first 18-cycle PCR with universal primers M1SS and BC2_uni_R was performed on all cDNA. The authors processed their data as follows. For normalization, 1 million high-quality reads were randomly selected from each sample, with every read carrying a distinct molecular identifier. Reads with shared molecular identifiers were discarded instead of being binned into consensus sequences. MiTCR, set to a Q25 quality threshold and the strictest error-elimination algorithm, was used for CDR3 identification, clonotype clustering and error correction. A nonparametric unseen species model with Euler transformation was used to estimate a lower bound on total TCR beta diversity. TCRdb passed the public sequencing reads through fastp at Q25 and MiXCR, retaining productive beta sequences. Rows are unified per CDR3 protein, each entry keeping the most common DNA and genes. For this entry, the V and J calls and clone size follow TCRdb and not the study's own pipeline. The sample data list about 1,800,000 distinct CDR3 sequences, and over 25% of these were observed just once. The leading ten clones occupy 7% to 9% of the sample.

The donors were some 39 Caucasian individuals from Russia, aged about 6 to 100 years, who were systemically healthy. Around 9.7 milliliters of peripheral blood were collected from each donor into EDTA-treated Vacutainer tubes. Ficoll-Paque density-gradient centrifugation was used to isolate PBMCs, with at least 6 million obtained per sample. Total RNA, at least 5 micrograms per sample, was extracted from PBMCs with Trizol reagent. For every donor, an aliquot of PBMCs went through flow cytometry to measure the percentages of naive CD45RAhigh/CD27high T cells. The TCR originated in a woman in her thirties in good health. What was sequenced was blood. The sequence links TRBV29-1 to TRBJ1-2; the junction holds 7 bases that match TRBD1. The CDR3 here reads CSVAKGQAYGYTF. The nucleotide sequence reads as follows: TGCAGCGTTGCTAAAGGACAGGCCTATGGCTACACCTTC.